What follows are 21 T cell receptor beta chains derived from one specimen sequenced in a study of T-cell memory formation after mild COVID-19. MiXCR was run by TCRdb on the 5' RACE reads, yielding one entry per CDR3 protein. The repertoire holds 100,000 to 150,000 distinct CDR3 sequences, with approximately 5.9% as singletons. Sequencing was performed on PBMCs or a T cell subset sorted from them (not recorded which). These receptor sequences come from an adult woman who had mild COVID-19 (a few samples of this study predate the infection). Cell type and time point are not known.

This clonotype was seen a handful of times. The chain uses TRBV5-4 and TRBJ1-2; 12 bases line up with TRBD1. The CDR3 runs to 16 residues. The V gene end was trimmed by 0 bases and the J gene end by 8 bases; junction bases not matched to a gene: 8. Germline assignment: CDR1 SGHNT and CDR2 YYREEE (reference sequence). In nucleotides, the CDR3 is TGTGCCAGCAGCTTGGCCCCGGGACAGGGGGCGGGAGGCTACACCTTC. Encoded protein: CASSLAPGQGAGGYTF.

The rearrangement links TRBV3-1 to TRBJ1-1, with D possibly matching TRBD1 (6 bases). The germline V and J ends were trimmed by 11 bases and 0 bases, with 22 bases remaining between them. Per the germline V gene, CDR1 is LGHDT and CDR2 is YNNKEL (reference sequence). The CDR3 is made up of 16 amino acids. The CDR3 DNA reads as TGTGCCTCTCATTCGGGGGCCCATACGGTGAACACTGAAGCTTTCTTT. It specifies CASHSGAHTVNTEAFF. The full variable domain, in which reference TRBV3-1 and TRBJ1-1 provide the parts outside the CDR3, is DTAVSQTPKYLVTQMGNDKSIKCEQNLGHDTMYWYKQDSKKFLKIMFSYNNKELIINETVPNRFSPKSPDKAHLNLHINSLELGDSAVYFCASHSGAHTVNTEAFFGQGTRLTVV.

Only a few counts were recorded for this clonotype. The chain carries TRBV7-9 and TRBJ1-1; no definite D call. Per germline, CDR1 SEHNR and CDR2 FQNEAQ (reference sequence). Trimming removed 3 bases from V and 4 bases from J, with 6 bases in between. The length of the CDR3 is 12 residues. In nucleotides, the CDR3 is TGTGCCAGCAGCTTTCCTGGCACTGAAGCTTTCTTT. Protein: CASSFPGTEAFF.

This clonotype was counted a few times. The chain uses TRBV7-2 and TRBJ2-7; TRBD1 agrees at 9 bases. Germline V gene sequence: CDR1 SGHTA, CDR2 FQGNSA. The V and J ends lost 4 bases and 3 bases, in that order; junction bases with no gene match: 10. The CDR3 runs 16 residues. The CDR3: CASSSRWDRVNYEQYF. In DNA form, the CDR3 reads TGTGCCAGCAGCTCCCGCTGGGACAGGGTAAACTACGAGCAGTACTTC.

This clonotype occurred many times. The rearrangement joins TRBV12-3 or TRBV12-4 to TRBJ1-4, with D unresolved. V was clipped by 3 bases and J by 2 bases, with 7 bases between them. This CDR3 has 14 amino acids. The CDR3 sequence: CASSFPGTNEKLFF. The CDR3 coding sequence is TGTGCCAGCAGTTTCCCGGGCACTAATGAAAAACTGTTTTTT.

The sample holds many counts of this clonotype. This chain connects TRBV12-3 or TRBV12-4 to TRBJ2-3; 11 nucleotides line up with TRBD2. The V segment lost 5 bases and the J segment 3 bases; nucleotides outside the gene matches: 13. This CDR3 contains 18 residues. For the CDR3, the DNA is TGTGCCAGCAGTCTGCCCTCCTTACTAGCGGGAGATACAGATACGCAGTATTTT. This translates into CASSLPSLLAGDTDTQYF.

The rearrangement joins TRBV2 to TRBJ2-2; 7 nucleotides line up with TRBD1. V gave up 2 bases and J gave up 7 bases; unmatched junction bases: 4. The CDR3 sequence is 14 residues long. CDR1 is SNHLY, CDR2 FYNNEI, per germline. This CDR3 reads CASSERGQIGELFF. The CDR3 region has the DNA TGTGCCAGCAGTGAAAGGGGGCAAATCGGGGAGCTGTTTTTT.

The chain carries TRBV5-1 and TRBJ2-7, with D hard to call. The CDR3 has 16 residues. The V gene's germline CDR1 is SGHRS and CDR2 YFSETQ. V was trimmed by 3 bases and J by 1 base, leaving 17 bases between them. The CDR3 loop is CASSSTTRTYSYEQYF. The CDR3 coding sequence is TGCGCCAGCAGCTCGACGACTCGTACCTATTCCTACGAGCAGTACTTC.

This clonotype came up a few times. The chain has TRBV5-1 and TRBJ1-5; the D is unclear. CDR1 is SGHRS and CDR2 is YFSETQ in the germline V gene. The V gene lost 5 bases and the J gene lost 0 bases, with 18 bases spanning the gap. The CDR3 is 17 amino acids. CDR3 sequence: CASRFSRQKGSNQPQHF. DNA for the CDR3: TGCGCCAGCAGGTTTAGTCGGCAAAAGGGTAGCAATCAGCCCCAGCATTTT. The whole variable domain, filled in from reference TRBV5-1 and TRBJ1-5, reads KAGVTQTPRYLIKTRGQQVTLSCSPISGHRSVSWYQQTPGQGLQFLFEYFSETQRNKGNFPGRFSGRQFSNSRSEMNVSTLELGDSALYLCASRFSRQKGSNQPQHFGDGTRLSIL.

This clonotype was observed a handful of times. The genes are TRBV5-5 and TRBJ2-7, with 9 bases lining up with TRBD2. The germline V gene has CDR1 SGHKS and CDR2 YYEKEE (reference sequence). This CDR3 is built from 16 residues. V gave up 0 bases and J gave up 0 bases; unmatched junction bases: 4. The CDR3 DNA reads TGTGCCAGCAGCTTGGTAGGGACTAGCTCCTCCTACGAGCAGTACTTC. It specifies CASSLVGTSSSYEQYF. The complete variable domain, with remaining parts taken from reference TRBV5-5 and TRBJ2-7, reads DAGVTQSPTHLIKTRGQQVTLRCSPISGHKSVSWYQQVLGQGPQFIFQYYEKEERGRGNFPDRFSARQFPNYSSELNVNALLLGDSALYLCASSLVGTSSSYEQYFGPGTRLTVT.

V and J are TRBV29-1 and TRBJ2-1; 7 nucleotides match TRBD2. Germline V gene data show CDR1 as SQVTM and CDR2 as ANQGSEA. The ends lost 6 bases at V and 5 bases at J; junction bases unmatched: 25. The CDR3 spans 19 residues. The CDR3 spells CSVIPVRGKLEHGDNEQFF. CDR3 nucleotides: TGCAGCGTAATCCCTGTGCGGGGGAAACTGGAACACGGGGACAATGAGCAGTTCTTC.

This clonotype was seen many times. The V gene is TRBV7-9, the J gene TRBJ2-3; D unresolved. The V end lost 6 bases, the J end lost 0 bases, and 10 bases lay between the germline ends. This CDR3 contains 14 residues. Germline V gene lookup returns CDR1 SEHNR and CDR2 FQNEAQ (reference sequence). This CDR3 is CASSLRMSTDTQYF. The CDR3 bases are TGTGCCAGCAGTTTGCGGATGAGCACAGATACGCAGTATTTT.

This clonotype turned up a few times. The V call is TRBV24-1, the J call TRBJ2-1, with 14 bases identical to TRBD2. After removal of 3 bases from V and 7 bases from J, the junction contained 13 bases not matched to a gene. The CDR3 covers 19 residues. Germline assignment: CDR1 KGHDR and CDR2 SFDVKD. For the CDR3, the DNA is TGTGCCACCAGTGATCCCGGGACTAGCGGGAGTCCGTATAAGAATGAGCAGTTCTTC. Translating it yields CATSDPGTSGSPYKNEQFF.

The sample holds many counts of this clonotype. This chain connects TRBV7-2 to TRBJ2-7, with 7 bases identical to TRBD1. CDR1 is SGHTA, CDR2 FQGNSA, per germline. The CDR3 loop spans 21 amino acids. The junction had 25 bases not matched to a gene; V was cut back by 5 bases and J by 0 bases. Here the CDR3 DNA reads TGTGCCAGCAGCCAGAATGCGGACAGGCTTGCGATAAGACAACACTCCTACGAGCAGTACTTC. The encoded protein is CASSQNADRLAIRQHSYEQYF.

This clonotype was picked up a small number of times. J is TRBJ1-2 and V is TRBV11-2, with 8 bases identical to TRBD1. V shed 4 bases, J shed 8 bases, and the junction held 6 bases outside the gene matches. The germline gives CDR1 SGHAT, CDR2 FQNNGV. The CDR3 is made up of 13 amino acids. Written as DNA, the CDR3 is TGTGCCAGCAGCTCCTGGACAGGGATCGGCTACACCTTC. Protein sequence: CASSSWTGIGYTF.

This clonotype was counted at least ten times. The chain joins TRBV4-3 to TRBJ2-3; TRBD1 aligns across 7 bases. CDR1 and CDR2 (germline): LGHNA, YSLEER. The CDR3 is 16 residues long. J lost 5 bases, V lost 2 bases, and 10 bases had no gene match. CDR3 DNA: TGCGCCAGCAGCCAAATCGGGACAGCGGCGGGAGATACGCAGTATTTT. This encodes CASSQIGTAAGDTQYF.

This clonotype appeared many times. The rearrangement joins TRBV7-2 to TRBJ2-1; 7 nucleotides align to TRBD1. The CDR3 has 12 residues. After removal of 5 bases from V and 13 bases from J, the junction contained 8 bases not matched to a gene. Germline V gene sequence: CDR1 SGHTA, CDR2 FQGNSA. The CDR3 reads CASSAATGHQFF. The DNA for the CDR3 is TGTGCCAGCAGCGCCGCGACAGGGCATCAGTTCTTC.

This clonotype showed up just a few times. This chain uses TRBV18 with TRBJ1-4; possible D gene TRBD1, 5 bases. Germline CDR1 KGHSH, CDR2 LQKENI. With 8 bases removed from V and 3 bases from J, the gap between germline ends came to 13 bases. The CDR3 has 14 residues. Here the CDR3 reads CASAGDGPNEKLFF. DNA of the CDR3: TGTGCCAGCGCGGGGGACGGACCTAATGAAAAACTGTTTTTT.

This clonotype was found a few times. The J gene is TRBJ2-1, the V gene TRBV5-4; the D is unclear. CDR1 and CDR2 from the germline V gene are SGHNT and YYREEE (reference sequence). This CDR3 has 12 amino acids. Deletions cut 4 bases from V and 6 bases from J, with 8 bases between. The CDR3 DNA sequence: TGTGCCAGCAGCCCCCGGGTCAATGAGCAGTTCTTC. Its translation: CASSPRVNEQFF.

This chain connects TRBV7-8 to TRBJ2-7; TRBD1 might be the D (6 bases). In germline, CDR1 is SGHVS, CDR2 FQNEAQ. This CDR3 region has 16 residues. The germline V and J ends were trimmed by 7 bases and 1 base, with 20 bases remaining between them. This CDR3 reads CASTRSNRDNSYEQYF. The CDR3 DNA sequence: TGTGCCAGCACCCGATCGAACCGGGACAATTCCTACGAGCAGTACTTC. Variable domain in full (rest from reference TRBV7-8 and TRBJ2-7): GAGVSQSPRYKVAKRGQDVALRCDPISGHVSLFWYQQALGQGPEFLTYFQNEAQLDKSGLPSDRFFAERPEGSVSTLKIQRTQQEDSAVYLCASTRSNRDNSYEQYFGPGTRLTVT.

This clonotype was counted many times. The chain is built from TRBV27 and TRBJ2-1, with 7 bases matching TRBD1. The V and J ends lost 3 bases and 12 bases, in that order; junction bases with no gene match: 2. Germline loops: CDR1 MNHEY, CDR2 SMNVEV (reference sequence). The CDR3 consists of 11 residues. Here the CDR3 DNA reads TGTGCCAGCAGTTTCAGGGGGAGGCAGTTCTTC. It is translated as CASSFRGRQFF.